This entry lists 24 T cell receptor beta chains sequenced from one sample in a study of cytomegalovirus exposure and HLA in healthy donors. The data were produced by immunoSEQ multiplex PCR, yet TCRdb's version contains in-frame clones alone and is incomplete. The sample records about 170,000 clones, approximately 87% being singletons. Source material: PBMCs. All receptors come from a woman aged 30 to 39 in good health and CMV-seronegative.

This chain uses TRBV25-1 with TRBJ2-1; D might be TRBD1 (6 bases). The CDR3 is made up of 14 amino acids. Germline CDR1 and CDR2: MGHDK and SYGVNS. The V gene lost 8 bases and the J gene lost 2 bases, with 13 bases spanning the gap. The CDR3 region is CASAAGGAYNEQFF. DNA for the CDR3: TGTGCCAGCGCGGCTGGGGGCGCCTACAATGAGCAGTTCTTC.

The chain recombines TRBV5-1 with TRBJ1-2, with 7 positions matching TRBD1. Unmatched junction bases numbered 9, after V lost 0 bases and J lost 4 bases. Per the germline V gene, CDR1 is SGHRS and CDR2 is YFSETQ. The CDR3 loop spans 16 amino acids. CDR3 region: CASSLDGTVSFYGYTF. CDR3 DNA sequence: TGCGCCAGCAGCTTGGACGGGACAGTCAGCTTCTATGGCTACACCTTC.

The V and J genes are TRBV9 and TRBJ2-1; 11 nucleotides agree with TRBD2. CDR3 length: 17 amino acids. The V gene end was trimmed by 0 bases and the J gene end by 8 bases; junction bases not matched to a gene: 10. Germline CDR1 is SGDLS and CDR2 is YYNGEE. The CDR3 sequence is CASSVASRTSGLDEQFF. For the CDR3, the DNA is TGTGCCAGCAGCGTAGCGTCTCGGACTAGCGGGCTCGATGAGCAGTTCTTC.

The chain joins TRBV30 to TRBJ1-3; no definite D call. V lost 0 bases, J lost 2 bases, and 11 bases lay in between. CDR1 and CDR2 (germline): GTSNPN, SVGIG (reference sequence). CDR3 length: 15 amino acids. The CDR3 is CAWSVGRLTGNTIYF. DNA of the CDR3: TGTGCCTGGAGTGTAGGGAGGCTCACTGGAAACACCATATATTTT.

The chain employs TRBV27 and TRBJ2-1; 9 bases fit TRBD2. The CDR3 has 17 residues. Germline CDR1 reads MNHEY; CDR2 reads SMNVEV (reference sequence). Germline trimming cut 5 bases from V and 0 bases from J; bases unmatched to any gene: 8. The DNA for the CDR3 is TGTGCCAGCAGTCCAGCACGCGGGGGGGTCTCCTACAATGAGCAGTTCTTC. Residues: CASSPARGGVSYNEQFF.

As DNA, the CDR3 is TGTGCCAGCAGCTTCGGCTATGGCTACACCTTC. It encodes CASSFGYGYTF. The chain carries TRBV5-6 and TRBJ1-2; no clear D gene. CDR1 is SGHDT and CDR2 is YYEEEE in the germline V gene. The CDR3 length is 11 residues. V shed 2 bases and J shed 4 bases, with 3 bases lying between them.

The chain carries TRBV5-1 and TRBJ2-1; 8 bases align to TRBD2. Germline V gene lookup returns CDR1 SGHRS and CDR2 YFSETQ. The CDR3 loop spans 14 amino acids. The V and J ends lost 5 bases and 0 bases, in that order; junction bases with no gene match: 1. Here the CDR3 reads CASSLAGSYNEQFF. DNA for the CDR3: TGCGCCAGCAGTCTAGCGGGCTCCTACAATGAGCAGTTCTTC.

This chain links TRBV7-8 with TRBJ1-5; D is perhaps TRBD1 (6 bases). The CDR3 contains 17 residues. Germline CDR1 reads SGHVS; CDR2 reads FQNEAQ. Trimming pared 1 base from V and 0 bases from J, leaving 13 bases between. DNA of the CDR3: TGTGCCAGCAGCTTAGTAGCGGGGGCTTATAGCAATCAGCCCCAGCATTTT. Residues: CASSLVAGAYSNQPQHF.

In nucleotides, the CDR3 is TGTGCCAGCAGTGAAACGATGGCCCTTCGGGCCCTCCACTTT. Residues: CASSETMALRALHF. The gene calls are TRBV2 and TRBJ1-6; no firm D call. Germline V gene data show CDR1 as SNHLY and CDR2 as FYNNEI. This CDR3 contains 14 residues. V dropped 2 bases and J dropped 14 bases, with 16 bases sitting between them.

J is TRBJ2-3 and V is TRBV10-3, with D possibly being TRBD2 (5 bases). CDR3 length equals 16 residues. Deletions cut 6 bases from V and 0 bases from J, with 16 bases between. Germline CDR1 and CDR2: ENHRY and SYGVKD. Written as DNA, the CDR3 is TGTGCCATCAGCCCTCCGGGAAGGGTCAGCACAGATACGCAGTATTTT. Protein product: CAISPPGRVSTDTQYF.

The gene calls are TRBV5-6 and TRBJ1-2, with unresolved D. This CDR3 comprises 15 residues. V was clipped by 2 bases and J by 1 base, with 12 bases between them. Germline CDR1 is SGHDT and CDR2 is YYEEEE. As DNA, the CDR3 is TGTGCCAGCAGCTTCCGAGGGCAGTATAACTATGGCTACACCTTC. Encoded protein: CASSFRGQYNYGYTF.

This chain connects TRBV9 to TRBJ2-2; TRBD2 matches at 10 bases. Per the germline V gene, CDR1 is SGDLS and CDR2 is YYNGEE. The ends lost 2 bases at V and 5 bases at J; junction bases unmatched: 6. This CDR3 spans 16 amino acids. In nucleotides, the CDR3 is TGTGCCAGCAGCGTTGGGCTAGCGGGGGTAACCGGGGAGCTGTTTTTT. This encodes CASSVGLAGVTGELFF.

The chain employs TRBV5-1 and TRBJ1-1; 7 bases map to TRBD1. Germline-derived CDR1 and CDR2 are SGHRS and YFSETQ. The CDR3 loop spans 15 amino acids. Germline trimming cut 4 bases from V and 8 bases from J; bases unmatched to any gene: 14. CDR3 amino acids: CASSQILQGNTEAFF. For the CDR3, the DNA is TGCGCCAGCAGCCAAATCTTACAGGGGAATACCGAAGCTTTCTTT.

This chain links TRBV5-1 with TRBJ1-2; 7 nucleotides line up with TRBD1. In germline, CDR1 is SGHRS, CDR2 YFSETQ. The J segment lost 5 bases and the V segment lost 0 bases, leaving 7 bases of the junction unmatched. The CDR3 is made up of 15 amino acids. The CDR3 nucleotides read TGCGCCAGCAGCTTGGACAAGGGGGCGCAGTATGGCTACACCTTC. Translation: CASSLDKGAQYGYTF.

The rearrangement uses TRBV12-5 and TRBJ2-7, with 8 bases fitting TRBD1. The CDR3 extends over 19 amino acids. The germline V gene has CDR1 LGHNT and CDR2 FRNRAP. Trimming at V came to 0 bases and at J to 0 bases, leaving 13 bases not matched to a gene. The CDR3 here is CASGLVYPGGVQRSYEQYF. The CDR3, as DNA: TGTGCTAGTGGTTTGGTATACCCAGGGGGCGTTCAACGCTCCTACGAGCAGTACTTC.

The V and J genes are TRBV2 and TRBJ1-5, with D uncertain. The germline V gene encodes CDR1 SNHLY and CDR2 FYNNEI. There are 14 residues in the CDR3. V was shortened by 7 bases and J by 0 bases, with 10 bases between the two germline ends. The CDR3 loop reads CASTPGLSNQPQHF. CDR3 in DNA: TGTGCCAGCACCCCAGGACTTAGCAATCAGCCCCAGCATTTT.

The rearrangement links TRBV7-8 to TRBJ1-2; 7 positions agree with TRBD1. After removal of 3 bases from V and 8 bases from J, the junction contained 6 bases not matched to a gene. This CDR3 is 13 amino acids long. Germline values: CDR1 SGHVS, CDR2 FQNEAQ. This chain's CDR3 is CASSLQGVDGYTF. CDR3 bases: TGTGCCAGCAGCTTGCAGGGGGTTGACGGCTACACCTTC.

As concerns this clone: Germline and junction disagree at one end, which may indicate a read error. The V gene is TRBV27, the J gene TRBJ2-3, with 8 bases lining up with TRBD1. Germline assignment: CDR1 MNHEY and CDR2 SMNVEV (reference sequence). The CDR3 is 13 amino acids. The CDR3 sequence: CASSFPGQGRIIF. Written as DNA, the CDR3 is TGTGCCAGCAGTTTCCCCGGACAGGGTCGGATTATTTTT.

V is TRBV15 and J is TRBJ2-2, with TRBD2 matching 8 bases. CDR3 length equals 17 residues. V lost 8 bases to trimming and J lost 4 bases; unmatched junction nucleotides: 15. CDR1 LNHNV and CDR2 YYDKDF come from the germline V gene (reference sequence). The CDR3 DNA follows: TGTGCCACCCGGAGGAGCGGGGGCGATTCAGGCACCGGGGAGCTGTTTTTT. Its protein product is CATRRSGGDSGTGELFF.

In its sample, this clone was seen a few times. One junction end does not reproduce the germline sequence, and a read error may be involved. The J gene is TRBJ1-5, the V gene TRBV6-1; D possibly corresponds to TRBD1 (5 bases). From germline, CDR1 is MNHNS and CDR2 SASEGT. This CDR3 has 11 residues. The CDR3 spells CASSDTKPRDF. The CDR3 nucleotides read TGTGCCAGCAGTGATACGAAGCCCAGGGATTTT.

CDR3: CASSLLGQGAGTEAFF. The CDR3 nucleotides are TGCGCCAGCAGCTTGCTCGGACAGGGGGCGGGCACTGAAGCTTTCTTT. The rearrangement joins TRBV5-1 to TRBJ1-1; 11 positions match TRBD1. V shed 1 base, J shed 4 bases, and the junction held 6 bases outside the gene matches. The germline gives CDR1 SGHRS, CDR2 YFSETQ. The CDR3 has 16 amino acids.

The chain couples TRBV19 to TRBJ1-1; 7 bases fit TRBD1. Germline V gives CDR1 LNHDA, CDR2 SQIVND (reference sequence). The CDR3 is 13 amino acids. Germline trimming cut 3 bases from V and 3 bases from J; bases unmatched to any gene: 1. CDR3 protein: CASSITGDTEAFF. The CDR3 nucleotides read TGTGCCAGTAGTATCACAGGGGACACTGAAGCTTTCTTT.

The chain is built from TRBV7-9 and TRBJ1-5; TRBD1 agrees at 8 bases. Germline V gives CDR1 SEHNR, CDR2 FQNEAQ (reference sequence). The V and J ends lost 3 bases and 2 bases, in that order; junction bases with no gene match: 9. This CDR3 has 17 amino acids. CDR3 protein: CASSFEDRAVGNQPQHF. The CDR3 DNA reads as TGTGCCAGCAGCTTCGAGGACAGGGCGGTTGGCAATCAGCCCCAGCATTTT. The full variable domain, completed using reference TRBV7-9 and TRBJ1-5, is DTGVSQNPRHKITKRGQNVTFRCDPISEHNRLYWYRQTLGQGPEFLTYFQNEAQLEKSRLLSDRFSAERPKGSFSTLEIQRTEQGDSAMYLCASSFEDRAVGNQPQHFGDGTRLSIL.

The genes are TRBV5-1 and TRBJ2-3, with a possible D match to TRBD2 (6 bases). CDR3 length: 15 residues. Per germline, CDR1 SGHRS and CDR2 YFSETQ. V lost 4 bases and J lost 0, with 12 bases in between. Here the CDR3 reads CASSQMGGSTDTQYF. The CDR3 region has the DNA TGCGCCAGCAGCCAAATGGGGGGAAGCACAGATACGCAGTATTTT.